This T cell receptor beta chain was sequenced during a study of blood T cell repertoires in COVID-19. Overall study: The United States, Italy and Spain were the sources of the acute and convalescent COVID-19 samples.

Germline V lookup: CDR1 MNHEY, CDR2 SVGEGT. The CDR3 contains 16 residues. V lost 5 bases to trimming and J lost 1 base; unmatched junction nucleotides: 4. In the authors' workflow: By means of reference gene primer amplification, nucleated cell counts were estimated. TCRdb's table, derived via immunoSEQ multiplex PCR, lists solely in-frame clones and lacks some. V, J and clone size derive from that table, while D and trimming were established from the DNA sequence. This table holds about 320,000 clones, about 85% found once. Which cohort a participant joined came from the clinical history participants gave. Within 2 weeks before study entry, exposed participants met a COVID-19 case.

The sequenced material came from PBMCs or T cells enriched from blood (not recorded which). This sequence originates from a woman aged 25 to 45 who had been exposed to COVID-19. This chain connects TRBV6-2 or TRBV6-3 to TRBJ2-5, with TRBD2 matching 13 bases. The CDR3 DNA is TGTGCCAGCAGTCTCGGACTAGCGGGGGCCCAAGAGACCCAGTACTTC. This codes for CASSLGLAGAQETQYF.